This note documents a single T cell receptor beta chain sequence. The antigen is unknown. This record comes from a study of shared clonotypes between healthy human individuals. Across the study: Aged between 18 and 49, the donors were two women and a few men. Each donor had three CD4 naive, three CD4 memory, two CD8 naive and one CD8 memory plate.

Produced via immunoSEQ multiplex PCR; TCRdb's table is partial and in-frame only. The repertoire has about 2 million clones, around 96% of them found once; the top ten carry roughly 1.1%. V shed 5 bases and J shed 5 bases, with 12 bases lying between them. The CDR3 runs 13 residues. In germline, CDR1 is SGHAT, CDR2 FQNNGV. Study-level findings and limits: Investigators expected sequencing depth to affect clonotype sharing among donors. Non-shared clonotypes had lower generation probabilities than those shared by all four donors.

Naive-designated CD8 cells lacked CD45RO, were positively enriched for CCR7, and omitted terminally differentiated effector memory CD45RA+ cells. The sample taken for sequencing was naive CD8+ T cells sorted from blood. This clonotype originated in a man aged 18 to 30 in good health. V gene TRBV11-2 combines with J gene TRBJ2-5, with a weak D call TRBD2 (5 bases). The CDR3 spells CASSPGVEETQYF. CDR3 coding DNA: TGTGCCAGCAGCCCCGGGGTAGAGGAGACCCAGTACTTC.